The entry below gives a single T cell receptor (beta chain) sequence along with its context. Its target is not known. As for time point: sample taken at primary tumor resection. Sequencing of whole RNA from tumor, nontumor lung or frozen PBMC involved no sorting. Looked up from germline, CDR1 is SGHRS and CDR2 is YFSETQ. The CDR3 has 19 residues. The trim removed 0 bases at V and 0 bases at J, leaving 11 bases unmatched. This sample is drawn from a study of spatial heterogeneity in lung cancer. Overall study: Correlation of TCR transcript counts in tumor regions with a T cell module score from matched bulk RNA-seq was strong.

Points from the study as a whole: Tumor T-cell coverage was an estimated 7% or so for alpha and 12% to 15% for beta chains. Intratumoral expanded alpha and beta TCR counts were found to track tumor mutation counts.

TCRdb passed the 5' RACE reads through MiXCR, listing each CDR3 protein once. The table lists about 3,800 distinct CDR3 sequences, roughly a third of them singletons. The chain uses TRBV5-1 and TRBJ2-2, with 7 nucleotides matching TRBD1. This TCR was sampled from a male donor with early-stage non-small cell lung cancer. Here the sequenced sample was lung tumor tissue, taken at surgery. CDR3 sequence (DNA): TGCGCCAGCAGCTTGGCCGGGACAGCCTACGCCGCGAACACCGGGGAGCTGTTTTTT. Protein: CASSLAGTAYAANTGELFF.